The 9 T cell receptor beta chains given below trace back to one sample, sequenced in a study of beta chain features in type 1 diabetes (dated 2018 in TCRdb). On the study overall, not on this receptor specifically: In all four CD4+ subsets, TCRB CDR3 length was moderately but significantly shorter in type 1 diabetes patients.

Their recognized antigens are unknown. Library generation was performed with the immunoSEQ multiplex PCR assay. The entire amount of isolated RNA was reverse transcribed using the High Capacity cDNA Reverse Transcription Kit, so the sequenced TCRB transcripts were expressed ones. TCRdb took this table from immuneACCESS and kept in-frame rearrangements with V and J called. Such tables lack part of the clones; where checked against another copy, unresolved V genes explain under half of the gap, and the rest is unexplained. Within this sample are 330,000 or so clones, with 10% to 15% of them counted one time only. 0.0095% to 0.011% of the sample lies in the top ten. The sample was naive CD4+ T cells from blood. The cell subset or site tag for this specimen amounts to: true naive CD4+ T cells. All receptors come from a woman aged 18-29 years with type 1 diabetes.

The V gene is TRBV14, the J gene TRBJ2-7; tentatively, D is TRBD1 (5 bases). Trimming removed 4 bases at V and 2 bases at J, with 6 bases between. The length of the CDR3 is 12 residues. CDR1 SGHDN and CDR2 FVKESK come from the germline V gene. CDR3 sequence: CASSRGPYEQYF. The CDR3 DNA reads TGTGCCAGCAGCCGGGGCCCCTACGAGCAGTACTTC.

This clone appeared a few times. The J gene is TRBJ2-1, the V gene TRBV5-4, with TRBD1 as a possible D gene (7 bases). Germline V gene lookup returns CDR1 SGHNT and CDR2 YYREEE (reference sequence). With 2 bases removed from V and 0 bases from J, the gap between germline ends came to 15 bases. This CDR3 has 17 residues. The CDR3 DNA follows: TGTGCCAGCAGCTTTGGGGGACAGACTAGCTCCTACAATGAGCAGTTCTTC. This encodes CASSFGGQTSSYNEQFF.

This chain uses TRBV7-2 with TRBJ2-3, with 9 bases identical to TRBD2. The CDR3 has 15 amino acids. The germline V gene encodes CDR1 SGHTA and CDR2 FQGNSA. Trimming at V came to 10 bases and at J to 2 bases, leaving 10 bases not matched to a gene. Here the CDR3 reads CATRLAGYNTDTQYF. The CDR3 nucleotides are TGTGCCACTCGGCTAGCGGGGTACAACACAGATACGCAGTATTTT.

This clone occurred a few times. V is TRBV29-1 and J is TRBJ1-2; unclear D gene. Germline lookup yields CDR1 SQVTM and CDR2 ANQGSEA. This CDR3 is 11 amino acids long. V shed 6 bases and J shed 6 bases, with 11 bases lying between them. DNA for the CDR3: TGCAGCGTGGGCCAGTTAGATGGCTACACCTTC. Translated, it gives CSVGQLDGYTF.

The genes are TRBV19 and TRBJ2-1; 10 bases fit TRBD2. The V segment lost 8 bases and the J segment 3 bases; nucleotides outside the gene matches: 10. Germline-derived CDR1 and CDR2 are LNHDA and SQIVND (reference sequence). The CDR3 runs to 16 residues. The CDR3 DNA sequence: TGTGCCAGTTCAGTGGAGGGGACTAGCGACTACAATGAGCAGTTCTTC. As protein: CASSVEGTSDYNEQFF.

V is TRBV29-1 and J is TRBJ1-2, with D unclear. Germline CDR1 and CDR2: SQVTM and ANQGSEA. The germline V and J ends were trimmed by 2 bases and 4 bases, with 11 bases remaining between them. The CDR3 has 13 amino acids. DNA of the CDR3: TGCAGCGTTGAATTGAGCGGATTCTATGGCTACACCTTC. Its translation is CSVELSGFYGYTF.

The chain uses TRBV19 and TRBJ2-7; 13 positions match TRBD2. The V and J ends lost 6 bases and 1 base, in that order; junction bases with no gene match: 6. Germline CDR1 LNHDA, CDR2 SQIVND (reference sequence). The CDR3 runs to 16 residues. In DNA form, the CDR3 reads TGTGCCAGTAGGACACCGGGACTAGCGGGATCCTACGAGCAGTACTTC. Protein sequence: CASRTPGLAGSYEQYF. The full variable domain, with the rest looked up from reference TRBV19 and TRBJ2-7, is DGGITQSPKYLFRKEGQNVTLSCEQNLNHDAMYWYRQDPGQGLRLIYYSQIVNDFQKGDIAEGYSVSREKKESFPLTVTSAQKNPTAFYLCASRTPGLAGSYEQYFGPGTRLTVT.

The chain employs TRBV7-9 and TRBJ1-1; D call uncertain. This CDR3 region has 13 residues. Germline values: CDR1 SEHNR, CDR2 FQNEAQ (reference sequence). Trimming stripped 3 bases from V and 1 base from J, with 6 bases between. Here the CDR3 reads CASSFNGNTEAFF. Here the CDR3 DNA reads TGTGCCAGCAGCTTTAACGGGAACACTGAAGCTTTCTTT.

V gene TRBV9 combines with J gene TRBJ2-4; 10 nucleotides match TRBD1. V was clipped by 0 bases and J by 1 base; unmatched bases: 1. The CDR3 covers 16 residues. Germline CDR1 and CDR2: SGDLS and YYNGEE. The CDR3 DNA sequence: TGTGCCAGCAGCGTAGGGGGACAGGGGGCCAAAAACATTCAGTACTTC. Translated, it gives CASSVGGQGAKNIQYF.